This TCR beta chain originates from a study of blood T cell repertoires in COVID-19. Original processing methods: The authors estimated nucleated cell counts from reference gene primer amplification. Clones were sequenced by immunoSEQ multiplex PCR, and TCRdb holds only the in-frame ones, with some missing. That table furnishes V, J and clone size, whereas the DNA furnished D and trimming. This table holds tens of thousands of clones, about 91% found once. CDR3 length: 13 residues. V lost 4 bases and J lost 3, with 6 bases in between. Sequencing used peripheral blood. The chain has TRBV6-7 and TRBJ1-4; no reliable D call. TRBV6-7 is an ORF, with its function uncertain. This sequence originates from an elderly man with acute or convalescent COVID-19. In DNA form, the CDR3 reads TGTGCCAGCAGTTCAATAGCTAATGAAAAACTGTTTTTT. Translation gives CASSSIANEKLFF.